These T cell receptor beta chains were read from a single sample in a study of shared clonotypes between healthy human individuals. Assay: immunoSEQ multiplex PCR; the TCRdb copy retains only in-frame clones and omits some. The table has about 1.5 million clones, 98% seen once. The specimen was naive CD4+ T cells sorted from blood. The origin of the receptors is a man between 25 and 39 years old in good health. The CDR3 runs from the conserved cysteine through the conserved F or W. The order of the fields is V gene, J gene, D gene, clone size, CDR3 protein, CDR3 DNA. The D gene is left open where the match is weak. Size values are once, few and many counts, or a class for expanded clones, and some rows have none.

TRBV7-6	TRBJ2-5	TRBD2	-	CASSPRINGLAGGHQETQYF	TGTGCCAGCAGCCCGCGTATAAACGGACTAGCGGGAGGCCACCAAGAGACCCAGTACTTC
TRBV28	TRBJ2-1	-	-	CATLGQETGHRYYNEQFF	TGTGCCACCCTTGGCCAGGAGACGGGACACAGGTACTACAATGAGCAGTTCTTC
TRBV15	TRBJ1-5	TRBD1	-	CATSRGLGTGVDQPQHF	TGTGCCACCAGCAGAGGACTAGGGACAGGGGTTGATCAGCCCCAGCATTTT
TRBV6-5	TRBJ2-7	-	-	CASSYALASEQYF	TGTGCCAGCAGTTACGCGCTAGCTTCCGAGCAGTACTTC
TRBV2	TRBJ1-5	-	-	CASSMGGNQPQHF	TGTGCCAGCAGTATGGGTGGCAATCAGCCCCAGCATTTT
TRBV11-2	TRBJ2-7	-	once	CASSHPYGSSYEQYF	TGTGCCAGCAGTCATCCCTACGGAAGCTCCTACGAGCAGTACTTC
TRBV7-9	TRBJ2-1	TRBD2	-	CASSLEGGRVGEQFF	TGTGCCAGCAGCTTAGAAGGCGGGAGGGTAGGTGAGCAGTTCTTC
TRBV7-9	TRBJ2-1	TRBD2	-	CASSLGALAGQTYNEQFF	TGTGCCAGCAGCTTGGGCGCCCTAGCGGGACAAACCTACAATGAGCAGTTCTTC
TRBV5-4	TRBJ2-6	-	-	CASSLGGVGANVLTF	TGTGCCAGCAGCTTGGGAGGGGTTGGGGCCAACGTCCTGACTTTC
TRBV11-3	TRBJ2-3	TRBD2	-	CASSPLAGTTDTQYF	TGTGCCAGCAGTCCACTAGCGGGAACGACAGATACGCAGTATTTT
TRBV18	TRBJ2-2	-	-	CASSQDGRDTGELFF	TGTGCCAGCTCACAGGACGGACGGGACACCGGGGAGCTGTTTTTT
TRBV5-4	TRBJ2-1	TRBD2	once	CASSFSGSTYNEQFF	TGTGCCAGCAGTTTTAGCGGGAGCACTTACAATGAGCAGTTCTTC
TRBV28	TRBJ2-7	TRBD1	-	CASSTSGQGPYEQYF	TGTGCCAGCAGTACCTCCGGACAGGGTCCATACGAGCAGTACTTC
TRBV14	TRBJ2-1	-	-	CASSPLPGSSYNEQFF	TGTGCCAGCAGCCCACTTCCGGGGAGCTCCTACAATGAGCAGTTCTTC
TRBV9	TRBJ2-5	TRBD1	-	CASSFGQEVETQYF	TGTGCCAGCAGCTTCGGACAGGAGGTAGAGACCCAGTACTTC
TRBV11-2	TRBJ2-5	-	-	CASSLGPGQKETQYF	TGTGCCAGCAGCTTAGGTCCGGGACAAAAAGAGACCCAGTACTTC
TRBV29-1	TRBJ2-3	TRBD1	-	CSGGTVYTDTQYF	TGCAGCGGTGGGACAGTGTACACAGATACGCAGTATTTT
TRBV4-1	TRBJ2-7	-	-	CASSQATSYEQYF	TGCGCCAGCAGCCAAGCTACTAGCTACGAGCAGTACTTC
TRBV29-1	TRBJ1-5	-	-	CSVELRVGQPQHF	TGCAGCGTTGAACTCAGGGTGGGTCAGCCCCAGCATTTT
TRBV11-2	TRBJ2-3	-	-	CASSLQLADTQYF	TGTGCCAGCAGCTTACAACTAGCAGATACGCAGTATTTT
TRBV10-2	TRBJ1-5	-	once	CATGDGSNQPQHF	TGCGCCACCGGGGACGGGAGCAATCAGCCCCAGCATTTT